One and the same sample provided the 9 T cell receptor beta chains below, sequenced in a study of identical twins. TCRdb re-called the 5' RACE reads through MiXCR, storing one row per CDR3 protein. This sample has about 730,000 distinct CDR3 sequences, with less than 25% found just once. The sample was also linked to a second study, of T cells expressing NK-cell markers.

Material: PBMCs. The receptor set was obtained from a woman between 18 and 30 years old in good health.

This clonotype was detected many times. The chain is built from TRBV9 and TRBJ2-3, with D possibly matching TRBD1 (6 bases). The CDR3 has 14 residues. CDR1 SGDLS and CDR2 YYNGEE come from the germline V gene. V lost 4 bases and J lost 6, with 15 bases in between. DNA for the CDR3: TGTGCCAGCAGCTCCCGACAGGAGCAGGATACGCAGTATTTT. Residues: CASSSRQEQDTQYF.

The chain uses TRBV21-1 and TRBJ2-7. TRBV21-1 is an annotated pseudogene. CDR3 size: 19 residues. DNA of the CDR3: TGTGCCAGCAGCAAAGCCTTTTCTCCTCGCAAAAAGCACTCCTACGAGCAGTACTTC. Translating gives CASSKAFSPRKKHSYEQYF.

The rearrangement uses TRBV20-1 and TRBJ2-1; D is perhaps TRBD2 (5 bases). This CDR3 is 10 amino acids long. The germline V gene encodes CDR1 DFQATT and CDR2 SNEGSKA (reference sequence). V dropped 4 bases and J dropped 10 bases, with 8 bases sitting between them. The CDR3 nucleotides read TGCAGTGCTATAGAGGGCGAGCAGTTCTTC. This gives the protein CSAIEGEQFF.

The gene calls are TRBV5-1 and TRBJ2-1, with D maybe TRBD2 (6 bases). CDR1 and CDR2 from the germline V gene are SGHRS and YFSETQ. Trimming removed 4 bases from V and 4 bases from J, with 12 bases in between. The CDR3 spans 14 residues. The CDR3 protein is CASSQTGTYNEQFF. CDR3 nucleotide sequence: TGCGCCAGCAGCCAGACCGGGACTTACAATGAGCAGTTCTTC.

The V call is TRBV10-1, the J call TRBJ2-1, with D possibly matching TRBD1 (8 bases). CDR1 is WNHNN and CDR2 is SYGVQD in the germline V gene (reference sequence). The CDR3 totals 14 residues. Deletions cut 6 bases from V and 8 bases from J, with 17 bases between. The CDR3 DNA is TGCGCCAGCAGGGACAGGGAGGGGAAGGATGAGCAGTTCTTC. This encodes CASRDREGKDEQFF.

The chain is built from TRBV12-3 or TRBV12-4 and TRBJ2-7; 9 nucleotides match TRBD1. Unmatched junction bases numbered 8, after V lost 6 bases and J lost 2 bases. This CDR3 spans 15 amino acids. This CDR3 is CASSHGQGPAYEQYF. DNA of the CDR3: TGTGCCAGCAGCCACGGACAGGGGCCTGCCTACGAGCAGTACTTC.

This clonotype was seen more than once but under ten times. The chain joins TRBV5-1 to TRBJ2-1, with 8 bases identical to TRBD2. The germline gives CDR1 SGHRS, CDR2 YFSETQ. The V segment lost 3 bases and the J segment 9 bases; nucleotides outside the gene matches: 5. The CDR3 extends over 13 amino acids. In nucleotides, the CDR3 is TGCGCCAGCAGCTCCCTCGGGGGGGTTGAGCAGTTCTTC. It encodes CASSSLGGVEQFF.

This clonotype was counted many times. At one boundary the junction diverges from the germline segment, which might be a read error. The V and J genes are TRBV6-1 and TRBJ2-6, with D unresolved. Germline V CDR1 and CDR2: MNHNS, SASEGT. The CDR3 extends over 15 amino acids. CDR3 region: CASGEKISGANVLTF. CDR3 nucleotide sequence: TGTGCCAGCGGTGAGAAAATCTCTGGGGCCAACGTCCTGACTTTC.

This clonotype was observed a few times. CDR3 sequence: CAMRGGGDTQYF. The CDR3 DNA reads as TGTGCCATGCGGGGGGGCGGAGATACGCAGTATTTT. This sequence joins TRBV10-3 and TRBJ2-3; 9 nucleotides align to TRBD2. CDR3 length equals 12 residues. V lost 9 bases and J lost 5; bases outside the gene matches: 3. Germline CDR1 ENHRY, CDR2 SYGVKD.